This T cell receptor (beta chain) was captured by sequencing in a study of shared T cell receptors in the human thymus. Method: immunoSEQ multiplex PCR; TCRdb's copy keeps in-frame clones and lacks some. The table lists 700,000 or so clones, 75% to 90% of them singletons. Germline-derived CDR1 and CDR2 are SGHRS and YFSETQ. The V end lost 1 base, the J end lost 8 bases, and 24 bases lay between the germline ends. This CDR3 contains 17 residues. The sample was also reused in another study, on human thymus T cells.

The chain uses TRBV5-1 and TRBJ1-1, with D possibly TRBD1 on 6 matching bases. The material sequenced was thymocytes. The sequence came from a girl under two years old with a congenital heart defect. CDR3 nucleotides: TGCGCCAGCAGCTTGAAATTGAATAATAGGTTGGGGGCCGAAGCTTTCTTT. Protein: CASSLKLNNRLGAEAFF.